The source of this TCR beta chain is a study of cytomegalovirus exposure and HLA in healthy donors. The PCR had 60 Vbeta and 13 Jbeta primers. Libraries were prepared by immunoSEQ multiplex PCR; TCRdb keeps only in-frame clonotypes and omits some of them. In the table there are some 120,000 clones, more than 80% of which are singletons. This sequence originates from a man between 40 and 49 years old in good health and CMV-seronegative. The source material was PBMCs.

The CDR3 nucleotides read TGTGCCAGCAGCCCGACTAGCGGGAGCGGGAATGAGCAGTTCTTC. It is translated as CASSPTSGSGNEQFF. The chain recombines TRBV7-2 with TRBJ2-1, with 12 bases matching TRBD2. V lost 5 bases to trimming and J lost 7 bases; unmatched junction nucleotides: 6. Per germline, CDR1 SGHTA and CDR2 FQGNSA. The CDR3 covers 15 residues.